What follows is one TCR beta chain and its context. The germline V gene has CDR1 MDHEN and CDR2 SYDVKM. The CDR3 has 13 amino acids. V was shortened by 4 bases and J by 16 bases, with 20 bases between the two germline ends. Reverse transcription of roughly 0.45 to 1 ug RNA used random hexamers. Amplification of TCR beta CDR3 used immunoSEQ multiplex PCR across 54 Vbeta and 13 Jbeta. Each CDR3 protein gets one entry after TCRdb re-called the immunoSEQ multiplex PCR reads with MiXCR. This table holds approximately 260,000 distinct CDR3 sequences, 90% to 97% found once. This specimen comes from a study of CD8 T cells in Susac syndrome. The wider study: Patients with Susac syndrome were therapy-naive, on corticosteroids, or on intravenous immunoglobulin alone at blood draw.

The TCR was taken from a human donor with Susac syndrome. The sequencing sample was made of CD4+ T cells from PBMCs. The chain has TRBV28 and TRBJ1-5; weak D call: TRBD1 (6 bases). CDR3 sequence (DNA): TGTGCCAGCAGTTACTTTAACAGGGAAGGCAACCATTTT. Protein sequence: CASSYFNREGNHF.